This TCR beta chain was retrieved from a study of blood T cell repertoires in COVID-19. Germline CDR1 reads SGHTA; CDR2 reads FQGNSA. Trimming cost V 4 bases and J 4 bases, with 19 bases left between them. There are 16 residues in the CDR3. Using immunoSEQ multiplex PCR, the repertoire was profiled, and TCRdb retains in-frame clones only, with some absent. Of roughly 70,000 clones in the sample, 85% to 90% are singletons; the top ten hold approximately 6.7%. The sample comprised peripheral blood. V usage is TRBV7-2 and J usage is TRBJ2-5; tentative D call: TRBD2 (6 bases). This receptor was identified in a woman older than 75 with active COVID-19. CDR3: CASSSSRPGVGETQYF. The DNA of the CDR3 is TGTGCCAGCAGCTCCTCTCGTCCGGGAGTAGGAGAGACCCAGTACTTC.